This TCR beta chain was identified during a study of cytomegalovirus exposure and HLA in healthy donors (dated by TCRdb to between 2016 and 2019). About the study as a whole: In an earlier analysis of roughly 590 of the donors, about 260 Gb of sequence data and 95 million to 130 million unique TCR beta sequences from about 179 million T cells were reported. Approximately 300 gigabases of sequencing data and around 80 million unique TCR sequences made up an early release that covered about 640 HLA-typed donors. Of the roughly 420 genotyped donors, less than 90% were placed in the genetic ancestry cluster associated with self-reported Caucasian donors. The study aimed to test whether signatures of past pathogen exposure could be identified by cataloging public T cell receptors. The T cell repertoires of 666 subjects were profiled by immunosequencing and related to cytomegalovirus serostatus. A separate validation cohort of 100 to 150 different subjects was used in addition to the approximately 670-subject first cohort. To predict cytomegalovirus infection status, the study combined high-throughput TCR immunosequencing, statistical association of individual TCRs with disease status, and machine learning. A later analysis re-analyzed previously published TCR beta repertoires from approximately 670 donors and added high-resolution HLA genotyping to study TCR occurrence patterns. In the later analysis, no new phenotypic data were used to find candidate immune exposures; instead, reliance was placed on TCR beta sequences and their occurrence across donors. An earlier analysis of 587 of the donors applied high-throughput TCR beta sequencing to assess whether each TCR beta V gene segment acted as functional or pseudogenic. Donor age, sex, ethnicity and CMV serostatus were compiled together with the repertoire data. In a later genetic analysis, genome-wide SNP genotypes for about 65% of the roughly 700 donors were used, and that subset was treated as a discovery cohort. Every repertoire in the discovery cohort had been generated on one and the same sequencing platform. HLA typing covered class I and class II loci at four-digit resolution. Typing coverage differed by locus: A, B, C, DRB1 and DQB1 were typed in roughly 620-630 donors, DQA1 in about 550, DPA1 in approximately 600, and DPB1 in approximately 450. Roughly five DR-DQ haplotypes were treated as single units for association and clustering because of strong linkage in the cohort. Across 300 to 400 genotyped donors of the cohort, an average of 235,054 unique TCR beta nucleotide sequences per donor were sequenced, and 15% to 20% of those sequences were non-productive. What the research found in general, with its limitations: A later analysis reported that several top co-occurrence clusters appeared linked to parvovirus B19, influenza, CMV and Epstein-Barr virus. Specific HLA alleles were associated with over 15,000 TCR beta sequences at a false discovery rate of 0.05 in a later analysis. It was suggested by the authors that the approach could potentially be generalized to other disease states and immunological phenotypes. In both the original and validation cohorts, the classifier was reported to diagnose cytomegalovirus status with high specificity and sensitivity. Some IMGT-functional V segments, including TRBV6-2 and TRBV6-3, could not be distinguished by the 87-base-pair reads and were therefore excluded. Most TCR sequences were seen in very few donors, while some public TCRs were found in many individuals. For the cohort, immune exposure information was limited to CMV serostatus. This cohort had only TCR beta chains sequenced, and the lack of alpha or paired-chain data limited which features could be detected. In an earlier analysis of a few hundred of the donors, most TCR beta V segments were observed in productive rearrangements about 87% or about 30% of the time, broadly matching IMGT annotations. Sequencing depth was assumed to be roughly uniform across donors in the presence/absence analyses, though that assumption may not hold. The earlier analysis of some 560 of the donors excluded fewer than 20 rarely observed V segments, including chromosome 9 orphons, because counts were too low. A later analysis found that TCR association rates varied across HLA loci, with DRB1 alleles showing the most associated TCRs and HLA-C alleles the fewest. Assigning TCR associations to individual alleles was difficult when HLA alleles, especially DR and DQ, strongly co-occurred. An association between a missense DCLRE1C variant and V-gene and J-gene trimming of TCR beta chains was found in a later genetic analysis and replicated in an independent cohort. Because HLA typing was unavailable for some donors at each locus, only the typed subset was used in association tests. In the study, about 150 TCR beta chains were listed as associated with cytomegalovirus. Correlated functional status among segregating V segments might reflect linkage disequilibrium, but an unknown experimental factor could not be ruled out. A further reported finding was that TCR beta sequences accurately predicted the HLA-A and HLA-B alleles for most subjects in the first cohort. In vitro tests confirmed that a few of the cytomegalovirus-associated TCR beta chains recognize cytomegalovirus antigens. A later analysis found that most CMV-associated TCR beta chains appeared HLA-restricted, with HLA associations seemingly driven largely by CMV exposure. A later analysis found that HLA-associated TCR beta chains were more clonally expanded and had lower generation probabilities than equally common non-associated chains. In a later genetic analysis, fewer N-insertions in productive TCRs were reported among donors in an Asian-associated ancestry cluster than the approximately 630-donor mean. A group of highly shared sequence variants was considered likely to be a technical artifact of the sequencing pipeline.

The cohort comprised hundreds of healthy bone marrow donors. At the time of sampling, every cohort member was nominally healthy, though immune exposures that went unrecorded were likely present. The donor was CMV seropositive and was included in the group of 300 or so seropositive cohort members. Each donor provided a peripheral blood sample, and peripheral blood mononuclear cells were used for TCR beta sequencing. The Qiagen DNeasy Blood Extraction Kit was used to extract genomic DNA from the blood cell samples. The CDR3 holds 15 amino acids from the cysteine to the phenylalanine. The CDR3 DNA has 45 bases and is translated from base 1. Via the germline V gene, CDR1 is SGHTA and CDR2 FQGNSA. Cut back by 5 bases and 0 bases, the V and J ends lie 11 bases apart. The library came from the immunoSEQ multiplex PCR assay. For the multiplex PCR, a mixture combining 60 forward primers for TCR Vbeta segments and 13 reverse primers for TCR Jbeta segments was used. The CDR3 region of rearranged TCR beta genes was amplified from genomic DNA by a multiplex PCR assay. On the Illumina HiSeq System, the amplified TCR beta libraries were sequenced as 87-base-pair reads. Under the source paper's analysis protocol: A later analysis counted approximately 84 million unique TCR beta chains across the 690 or so repertoires, and approximately 11 million of these chains were shared by at least two donors. Raw reads were error-corrected and collapsed into unique sequences by a nearest-neighbor algorithm in which closely related sequences were merged to remove PCR and sequencing errors. V, D and J gene segments were assigned by aligning CDR3 sequences to IMGT reference sequences. For a sequence to be retained, at least a six-nucleotide match to both a V gene segment and a J gene segment was required. A rearrangement was called productive if the CDR3 had no stop codons and remained in frame with V and J, and every other rearrangement was called non-productive. CDR3 was defined according to IMGT convention as the region running from the second conserved V-encoded cysteine to the conserved J-encoded phenylalanine. The earlier analysis of about 530 of the donors excluded any sequence lacking an unambiguous match to a single V gene segment. An earlier analysis of almost 600 of the donors classified V segments as functional when productive rearrangements were above 56.7% and as segregating when the standard deviation between donors was above 5%. A statistical classification framework was built to diagnose cytomegalovirus status from the catalog of TCR beta chain sequences. V and J gene assignment, in a later analysis, came from comparing TCR nucleotide sequences with IMGT/GENE-DB human TR gene sequences. Using the TCRdist pipeline, a later analysis assigned CDR3 sequences along with most-parsimonious VDJ recombination scenarios. A later analysis defined each TCR beta chain by its CDR3 amino acid sequence plus V-gene family, and excluded reads lacking a unique V-gene family. In a later analysis, 550 to 650 highly shared, low-generation-probability nucleotide sequences were removed to address suspected cross-contamination and a sequencing artifact. In a later analysis, a clonal expansion index was calculated for each public chain from normalized within-repertoire ranks of inferred template counts. In a later analysis, generation probabilities were computed using a VDJ recombination model fitted to out-of-frame rearrangements, and the results were checked against IGoR. In a later analysis, hypergeometric tests were used to score TCR-TCR, TCR-HLA and TCR-CMV co-occurrence, with a repertoire-size bias correction applied to TCR pairs. False discovery rates were estimated in a later analysis by permuting HLA or CMV assignments 20 times. In a later analysis, co-occurring TCRs were grouped with DBSCAN, and TCRdist sequence similarity was added when clustering was performed within HLA-allele-positive subsets. Co-occurrence clustering excluded repertoires with fewer than 30,000 or more than 120,000 public chains, plus five with anomalous nucleotide sharing. The table comes from immuneACCESS by way of TCRdb, which keeps in-frame sequences with V and J called. Part of the clones is missing from these tables; in studies checked, under half for an unresolved V gene and the rest for unknown reasons. The DNA was the basis for D and trimming; V, J and clone size are from that table. Recorded for this sample are 100,000 or so clones; about 74% of them occurred a single time. In total, the top ten clones hold 4% to 5.5% of the sample.

Comments on this clone: It has no known antigen specificity. No much larger clonotype is one base removed from it; base qualities were not supplied.

The receptor was derived from a woman aged 18-30 years in good health and CMV-seropositive. Specimen: PBMCs. The sequence links TRBV7-2 to TRBJ2-1; the D gene is not confidently resolved. CDR3 sequence: CASSPSTSSYNEQFF. In nucleotide form, the sequence is TGTGCCAGCAGCCCCTCCACGAGCTCCTACAATGAGCAGTTCTTC.